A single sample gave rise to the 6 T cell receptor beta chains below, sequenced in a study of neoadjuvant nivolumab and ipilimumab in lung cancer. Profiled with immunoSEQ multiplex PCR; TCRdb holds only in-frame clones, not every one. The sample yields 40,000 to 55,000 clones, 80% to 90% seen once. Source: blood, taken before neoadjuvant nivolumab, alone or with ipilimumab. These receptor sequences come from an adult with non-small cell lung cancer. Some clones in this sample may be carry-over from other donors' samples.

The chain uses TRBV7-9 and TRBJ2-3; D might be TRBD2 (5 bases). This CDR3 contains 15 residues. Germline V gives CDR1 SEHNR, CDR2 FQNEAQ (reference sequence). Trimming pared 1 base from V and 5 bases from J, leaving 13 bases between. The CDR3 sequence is CASSLGVVEGDTQYF. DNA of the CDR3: TGTGCCAGCAGCTTAGGGGTAGTAGAGGGAGATACGCAGTATTTT.

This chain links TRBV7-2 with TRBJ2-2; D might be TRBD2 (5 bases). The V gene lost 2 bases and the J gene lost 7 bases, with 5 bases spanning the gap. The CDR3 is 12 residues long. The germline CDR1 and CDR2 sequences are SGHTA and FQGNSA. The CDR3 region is CASSLSGGELFF. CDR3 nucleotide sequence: TGTGCCAGCAGCTTAAGCGGCGGGGAGCTGTTTTTT.

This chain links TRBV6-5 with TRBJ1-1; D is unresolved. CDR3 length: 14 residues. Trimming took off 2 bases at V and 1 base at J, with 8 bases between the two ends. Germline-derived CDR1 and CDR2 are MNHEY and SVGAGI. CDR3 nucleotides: TGTGCCAGCAGTTACCGGCGTGGGAACACTGAAGCTTTCTTT. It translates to CASSYRRGNTEAFF.

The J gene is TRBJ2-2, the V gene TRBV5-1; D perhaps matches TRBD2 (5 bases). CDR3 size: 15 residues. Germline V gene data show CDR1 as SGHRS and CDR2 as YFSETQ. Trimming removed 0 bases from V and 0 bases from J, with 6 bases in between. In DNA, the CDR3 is TGCGCCAGCAGCTTGGGAGGGACGAACACCGGGGAGCTGTTTTTT. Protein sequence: CASSLGGTNTGELFF.

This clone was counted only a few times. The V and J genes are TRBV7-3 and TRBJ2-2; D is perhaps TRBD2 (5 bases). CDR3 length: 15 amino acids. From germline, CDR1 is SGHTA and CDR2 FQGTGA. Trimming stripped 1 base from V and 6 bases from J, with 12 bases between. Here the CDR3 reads CASSLNGAVPGELFF. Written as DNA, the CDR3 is TGTGCCAGCAGCTTAAACGGAGCGGTGCCCGGGGAGCTGTTTTTT.

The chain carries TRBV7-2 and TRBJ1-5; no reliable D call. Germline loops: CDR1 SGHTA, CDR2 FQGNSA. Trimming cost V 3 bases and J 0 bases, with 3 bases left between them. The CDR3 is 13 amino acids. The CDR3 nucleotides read TGTGCCAGCAGCTTCCATAGCAATCAGCCCCAGCATTTT. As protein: CASSFHSNQPQHF. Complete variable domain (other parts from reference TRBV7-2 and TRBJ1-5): GAGVSQSPSNKVTEKGKDVELRCDPISGHTALYWYRQSLGQGLEFLIYFQGNSAPDKSGLPSDRFSAERTGGSVSTLTIQRTQQEDSAVYLCASSFHSNQPQHFGDGTRLSIL.